This T cell receptor (beta chain) is drawn from a study of identical twins. Whole-study results and caveats: Sequences that were out-of-frame, alpha and twin-shared displayed an excess of low generation probability.

As to this clonotype: Antigen specificity is unknown.

TCRdb recomputed calls from the 5' RACE reads with MiXCR, one row per CDR3 protein. Of around 960,000 distinct CDR3 sequences listed, around an eighth are singletons. In germline, CDR1 is SGDLS, CDR2 YYNGEE. V lost 3 bases and J 6 bases, leaving 10 bases between the germline ends. The CDR3 is 13 amino acids. This same sample was also part of a study on yellow fever vaccine responses in identical twins.

This chain joins TRBV9 and TRBJ2-1; perhaps TRBD2 as D (5 bases). Material: PBMCs. The receptor comes from a woman younger than 30 in good health. The CDR3 sequence is CASSAREGNEQFF. DNA of the CDR3: TGTGCCAGCAGCGCCCGGGAAGGCAATGAGCAGTTCTTC.